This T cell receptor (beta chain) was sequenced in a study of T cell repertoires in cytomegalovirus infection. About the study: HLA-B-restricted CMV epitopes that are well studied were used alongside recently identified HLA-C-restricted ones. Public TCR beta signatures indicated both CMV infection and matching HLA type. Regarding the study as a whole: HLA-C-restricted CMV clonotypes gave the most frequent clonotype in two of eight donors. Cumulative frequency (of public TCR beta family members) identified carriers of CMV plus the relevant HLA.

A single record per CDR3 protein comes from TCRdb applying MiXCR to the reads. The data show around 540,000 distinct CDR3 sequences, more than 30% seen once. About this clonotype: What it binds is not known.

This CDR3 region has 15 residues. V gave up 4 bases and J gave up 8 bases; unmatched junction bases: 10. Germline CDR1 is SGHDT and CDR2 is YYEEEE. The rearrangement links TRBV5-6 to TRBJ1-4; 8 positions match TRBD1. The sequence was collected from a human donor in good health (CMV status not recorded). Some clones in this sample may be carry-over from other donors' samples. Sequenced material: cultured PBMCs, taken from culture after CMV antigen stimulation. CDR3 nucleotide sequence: TGTGCCAGCAGCCGAACCCAGGGGGCGGACGAAAAACTGTTTTTT. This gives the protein CASSRTQGADEKLFF.